This TCR beta chain was sequenced in a study of Graves' ophthalmopathy and Graves' hyperthyroidism. Whole-study context: Upon initial diagnosis and before any treatment, peripheral blood was collected.

Amplifying from RNA transcripts, the study obtained TCR beta CDR3 regions. Second-round multiplex PCR came after first-round RT-PCR with HTBI primers. TCRdb recomputed calls from the multiplex PCR reads with MiXCR, one row per CDR3 protein. Of about 14,000 distinct CDR3 sequences in the sample, roughly 45% were seen once. Study observations and caveats: Predictions made by the model for ophthalmopathy progression reached 70.59% sensitivity and almost 75% specificity.

This CDR3 has 14 residues. Unmatched junction bases numbered 11, after V lost 11 bases and J lost 2 bases. Germline V gene lookup returns CDR1 WSHSY and CDR2 SAAADI. In this sample, this clonotype turned up a few times. Antigen unknown. This clonotype was obtained from a woman in her twenties or thirties with Graves' ophthalmopathy. The material sequenced was peripheral blood. The chain uses TRBV10-2 and TRBJ2-7; 8 nucleotides align to TRBD1. The CDR3 DNA sequence: TGCGCCCGCCGGCTCGGACAGGGACCCTACGAGCAGTACTTC. Its translation is CARRLGQGPYEQYF.